Shown below are 24 T cell receptor beta chains from a single sample sequenced in a study of cytomegalovirus exposure and HLA in healthy donors. It was with 60 Vbeta and 13 Jbeta primers that the PCR ran. TCRdb's table, derived via immunoSEQ multiplex PCR, lists solely in-frame clones and lacks some. The sample has some 110,000 clones, about 75% seen once. The sample consisted of PBMCs. The receptors here all came from a male donor in good health and CMV-seropositive.

This clone was picked up a small number of times. The J gene is TRBJ2-5, the V gene TRBV5-1; a weak D match, TRBD2 (7 bases). The V end lost 0 bases, the J end lost 5 bases, and 11 bases lay between the germline ends. The CDR3 contains 14 residues. The germline CDR1 and CDR2 sequences are SGHRS and YFSETQ. The CDR3, as DNA: TGCGCCAGCAGCTTGGCAGGGAGGGGGGAGACCCAGTACTTC. Its translation is CASSLAGRGETQYF.

The chain is built from TRBV5-1 and TRBJ1-1; 7 positions match TRBD1. The ends lost 4 bases at V and 5 bases at J; junction bases unmatched: 11. CDR1 and CDR2 (germline): SGHRS, YFSETQ. The CDR3 has 15 amino acids. For the CDR3, the DNA is TGCGCCAGCAGCCCGGAGACAGGGATGGGGACTGAAGCTTTCTTT. This sequence encodes CASSPETGMGTEAFF.

The gene calls are TRBV20-1 and TRBJ2-3, with D tentatively TRBD2 (5 bases). This CDR3 comprises 11 residues. Germline CDR1 is DFQATT and CDR2 is SNEGSKA (reference sequence). DNA of the CDR3: TGCAGCCCAGCGGAACCAGATACGCAGTATTTT. Its translation: CSPAEPDTQYF.

This chain links TRBV4-2 with TRBJ1-5, with 8 bases fitting TRBD1. The length of the CDR3 is 15 residues. V shed 4 bases and J 4 bases; nucleotides not matched to a gene: 6. CDR1 LGHNA and CDR2 YNFKEQ come from the germline V gene. CDR3 in amino acids: CASSRGTGQNQPQHF. Written as DNA, the CDR3 is TGTGCCAGCAGCCGGGGGACAGGACAAAATCAGCCCCAGCATTTT.

The chain couples TRBV9 to TRBJ1-5, with unresolved D. The CDR3 totals 13 residues. Looked up from germline, CDR1 is SGDLS and CDR2 is YYNGEE. Trimming shortened V by 3 bases and J by 4 bases, and 8 bases separated the two germline ends. CDR3 region: CASSGPNNQPQHF. DNA for the CDR3: TGTGCCAGCAGCGGCCCTAATAATCAGCCCCAGCATTTT.

The V gene is TRBV10-2, the J gene TRBJ2-1; 11 bases align to TRBD2. This CDR3 has 17 amino acids. CDR1 is WSHSY, CDR2 SAAADI, per germline. J was trimmed by 5 bases and V by 6 bases; bases with no gene match: 12. The CDR3 loop reads CASSDHSSGGPDNEQFF. The CDR3 DNA reads as TGCGCCAGCAGCGATCACTCTAGCGGGGGGCCAGACAATGAGCAGTTCTTC.

The V and J genes are TRBV27 and TRBJ2-5; 12 bases match TRBD1. With 2 bases clipped from V and 5 bases from J, the junction kept 15 bases outside the gene matches. Per germline, CDR1 MNHEY and CDR2 SMNVEV (reference sequence). There are 19 residues in the CDR3. Written as DNA, the CDR3 is TGTGCCAGCAGTTTACGGGGGGGGACAGGGGGCCCGTTCAGGGAGACCCAGTACTTC. This encodes CASSLRGGTGGPFRETQYF.

The chain recombines TRBV28 with TRBJ2-3; TRBD1 matches 8 bases. From germline, CDR1 is MDHEN and CDR2 SYDVKM. With 7 bases clipped from V and 1 base from J, the junction kept 7 bases outside the gene matches. The CDR3 spans 15 residues. The CDR3 sequence: CASKPGQARTDTQYF. The CDR3 DNA follows: TGTGCCAGCAAACCGGGACAGGCTCGCACAGATACGCAGTATTTT.

The genes are TRBV9 and TRBJ1-2; possibly TRBD1 for D (6 bases). This CDR3 comprises 13 residues. V lost 4 bases to trimming and J lost 7 bases, with 14 bases between them. In germline, CDR1 is SGDLS, CDR2 YYNGEE. CDR3: CASSSPSRGGYTF. Here the CDR3 DNA reads TGTGCCAGCAGCTCCCCGTCCAGGGGTGGCTACACCTTC.

The CDR3 DNA sequence: TGTGCCAGCAGCGAGACTAGCGACCCCGGTCGGTTCTTC. Its translation: CASSETSDPGRFF. The chain couples TRBV4-2 to TRBJ2-1; TRBD2 aligns across 8 bases. The germline CDR1 and CDR2 sequences are LGHNA and YNFKEQ. CDR3 length: 13 amino acids. Trimming took 5 bases from V and 15 from J; bases not matched to a gene: 12.

The rearrangement links TRBV7-2 to TRBJ2-5, with D perhaps matching TRBD1 (6 bases). Trimming removed 5 bases at V and 0 bases at J, with 10 bases between. CDR1 and CDR2 (germline): SGHTA, FQGNSA. The CDR3 runs to 14 residues. CDR3 residues: CASSDDRYQETQYF. CDR3 nucleotide sequence: TGTGCCAGCAGCGACGACAGGTACCAAGAGACCCAGTACTTC.

The gene calls are TRBV29-1 and TRBJ1-2, with TRBD1 matching 7 bases. Per germline, CDR1 SQVTM and CDR2 ANQGSEA. The junction had 9 bases not matched to a gene; V was cut back by 6 bases and J by 8 bases. The CDR3 runs 12 residues. DNA for the CDR3: TGCAGCGTACAGGGGAAGTTCGAGGGCTACACCTTC. Translation gives CSVQGKFEGYTF.

This clone showed up just a few times. The chain is built from TRBV6-5 and TRBJ1-1, with D unclear. V was pared by 6 bases and J by 0 bases, with 8 bases between. CDR3 length: 13 residues. From germline, CDR1 is MNHEY and CDR2 SVGAGI. DNA for the CDR3: TGTGCCAGCAGATACACGGTGAACACTGAAGCTTTCTTT. Translating it yields CASRYTVNTEAFF.

A few counts support this clone. This sequence joins TRBV5-4 and TRBJ1-4; D is undetermined. Germline assignment: CDR1 SGHNT and CDR2 YYREEE (reference sequence). This CDR3 comprises 15 residues. The V end lost 0 bases, the J end lost 7 bases, and 13 bases lay between the germline ends. DNA of the CDR3: TGTGCCAGCAGCTTGGTCCAAGGAGGCAGTGAAAAACTGTTTTTT. Translating gives CASSLVQGGSEKLFF.

The chain uses TRBV5-4 and TRBJ2-2, with 9 nucleotides matching TRBD1. The ends lost 1 base at V and 7 bases at J; junction bases unmatched: 5. CDR3 length: 15 residues. CDR1 and CDR2 (germline): SGHNT, YYREEE (reference sequence). The CDR3 sequence: CASSLKQGAGGELFF. The CDR3 nucleotides read TGTGCCAGCAGCTTGAAACAGGGGGCGGGCGGGGAGCTGTTTTTT.

The chain joins TRBV5-4 to TRBJ2-5, with 7 bases aligning to TRBD2. CDR1 is SGHNT and CDR2 is YYREEE in the germline V gene (reference sequence). This CDR3 has 16 amino acids. V lost 4 bases to trimming and J lost 7 bases; unmatched junction nucleotides: 16. CDR3 region: CASSPARGGPGGTQYF. The CDR3 DNA follows: TGTGCCAGCAGCCCGGCGAGGGGAGGGCCGGGAGGGACCCAGTACTTC.

The CDR3 spells CASSSQGVTEAFF. The CDR3 coding sequence is TGTGCCAGCAGCTCCCAGGGGGTTACTGAAGCTTTCTTT. The chain employs TRBV7-2 and TRBJ1-1; 7 bases line up with TRBD1. V trimming: 4 bases; J trimming: 5 bases; junction bases outside the gene matches: 4. The V gene's germline CDR1 is SGHTA and CDR2 FQGNSA. The CDR3 extends over 13 amino acids.

The V call is TRBV5-1, the J call TRBJ2-1; 9 positions match TRBD1. This CDR3 is built from 16 residues. Unmatched junction bases numbered 16, after V lost 7 bases and J lost 8 bases. The germline gives CDR1 SGHRS, CDR2 YFSETQ. CDR3 coding DNA: TGCGCCAGCTTTTTCACAACCGGGACAGGGAGCGATGAGCAGTTCTTC. Translating gives CASFFTTGTGSDEQFF. The full variable domain, with the rest looked up from reference TRBV5-1 and TRBJ2-1, is KAGVTQTPRYLIKTRGQQVTLSCSPISGHRSVSWYQQTPGQGLQFLFEYFSETQRNKGNFPGRFSGRQFSNSRSEMNVSTLELGDSALYLCASFFTTGTGSDEQFFGPGTRLTVL.

This clone occurred once. The junction differs from germline at one of its ends, possibly a read error. The rearrangement links TRBV7-2 to TRBJ1-5; possible D gene TRBD1, 5 bases. CDR1 and CDR2 (germline): SGHTA, FQGNSA. The CDR3 is 12 residues long. CDR3 loop: CASGDFNQPQNF. The CDR3 DNA reads TGTGCCTCTGGGGACTTCAATCAGCCCCAGAATTTT.

The chain combines TRBV19 with TRBJ2-7; 7 bases match TRBD2. CDR1 is LNHDA and CDR2 is SQIVND in the germline V gene (reference sequence). Trimming cost V 6 bases and J 3 bases; bases outside gene matches: 5. The CDR3 consists of 13 residues. The CDR3: CASSKRGLYEQYF. The CDR3 DNA is TGTGCCAGTAGCAAGCGGGGCCTCTACGAGCAGTACTTC. The variable domain in full, completed from reference TRBV19 and TRBJ2-7, reads DGGITQSPKYLFRKEGQNVTLSCEQNLNHDAMYWYRQDPGQGLRLIYYSQIVNDFQKGDIAEGYSVSREKKESFPLTVTSAQKNPTAFYLCASSKRGLYEQYFGPGTRLTVT.

The rearrangement uses TRBV19 and TRBJ2-2; 9 bases align to TRBD1. Germline loops: CDR1 LNHDA, CDR2 SQIVND (reference sequence). The junction had 9 bases not matched to a gene; V was cut back by 6 bases and J by 4 bases. CDR3 length: 16 residues. CDR3 sequence reads: CASRIPGTGLTGELFF. CDR3 in DNA: TGTGCCAGTAGGATCCCCGGGACAGGGCTCACCGGGGAGCTGTTTTTT.

This clone was found once. The genes are TRBV15 and TRBJ2-5; D may be TRBD1 (5 bases). The CDR3 is made up of 14 amino acids. Trimming removed 2 bases from V and 1 base from J, with 8 bases in between. Germline CDR1 LNHNV, CDR2 YYDKDF (reference sequence). The DNA of the CDR3 is TGTGCCACCAGCAGAACAGGTGTCCAAGAGACCCAGTACTTC. It is translated as CATSRTGVQETQYF.

The chain recombines TRBV27 with TRBJ1-6; a weak D match, TRBD1 (5 bases). The CDR3 is 14 residues long. Trimming pared 3 bases from V and 9 bases from J, leaving 12 bases between. Germline V gene lookup returns CDR1 MNHEY and CDR2 SMNVEV (reference sequence). The CDR3 coding sequence is TGTGCCAGCAGTTTCCTCCAGGGATCTTCACCCCTCCACTTT. This translates into CASSFLQGSSPLHF.

J is TRBJ2-3 and V is TRBV28, with 7 bases fitting TRBD2. The junction had 11 bases not matched to a gene; V was cut back by 6 bases and J by 2 bases. The germline CDR1 and CDR2 sequences are MDHEN and SYDVKM. This CDR3 spans 16 amino acids. The CDR3 reads CASRPLTSANTDTQYF. As DNA, the CDR3 is TGTGCCAGCAGACCACTCACTAGCGCCAACACAGATACGCAGTATTTT.